This T cell receptor (beta chain) was documented in a study of neurological immune-mediated disorders (dated by TCRdb to between 2019 and 2020). Concerning the study at large: Among the approximately 34 multiple sclerosis patients, relapsing-remitting MS accounted for 31 and secondary progressive MS accounted for 3. Using UMI-based sequencing, the study compared peripheral blood TCR-beta repertoires from patients with HTLV-I-associated myelopathy (HAM/TSP), patients with multiple sclerosis, and healthy controls. Alongside PBMC samples, the set of 106 TCR-beta libraries contained longitudinal samples, technical triplicates, and paired CD4+ and CD8+ T-cell subsets that had been sorted. The cohort comprised approximately 67 subjects: about 15 HAM/TSP patients, around 34 multiple sclerosis patients and around 20 healthy controls.

After removal of 6 bases from V and 5 bases from J, the junction retains 11 bases not matched to a gene. Based on the germline V gene, the CDR1 and CDR2 sequences are ENHRY and SYGVKD. CDR3 length: 16 amino acids, cysteine to phenylalanine. CDR3 DNA only is kept here, 48 bases in frame from base 1. cDNA was synthesized by template-switch 5'RACE using a primer with a 10-nucleotide random unique molecular identifier that tagged each TCR transcript. Every sequencing run covered 15-18 subjects and yielded more than 170 million TCR-beta sequences. The RNeasy kit was used for extraction of total RNA. TCR-beta VDJ regions were amplified with primers for the TCR constant region and the 5'RACE anchor, using the KAPA Real-time Library Amplification kit. A first PCR added sample indexes and Illumina adaptors, after which a second PCR increased the library yield. After Ampure bead purification, the roughly 650 bp TCR product was size-selected on a 2% E-gel SizeSelection system. Before pooling, library quality was assessed on a Bioanalyzer, concentration was determined with Qubit, and library quantification was performed with the Kapa Library Quantification kit. Paired-end 2 x 150 bp sequencing of the libraries was performed on an Illumina HiSeq 2500. To increase sequence diversity, 25-30% phiX was spiked into each library pool. The paper's processing steps were these. Quality-filtered reads were processed with the UMI-based MiGEC pipeline, which removed over 85% of raw TCR sequences during error correction. VDJ genes were aligned to IMGT germline references, and each clonotype was defined by a unique CDR3 amino acid sequence together with V-J genes. Clonal expansion, Shannon diversity and CDR3 relatedness were evaluated with VDJtools (CalcPairwiseDistances, ClusterSamples), while phylogenetic trees were built in CLCbio workbench. A clone was classed as expanded if it had 8 or more unique UMIs, a cutoff based on coefficient-of-variation modelling across technical triplicates. Using fastp at Q25 and MiXCR, TCRdb reprocessed the public reads and kept productive beta chains. CDR3 protein duplicates are merged, each entry listing the most common genes and DNA. None of the V and J calls come from the authors' own analysis; TCRdb made them. In this sample the table shows about 66,000 distinct CDR3 sequences, approximately 4.1% of which occur a single time. Clones ranked in the top ten supply under 1.5% of the sample.

Unsorted PBMC libraries were generated from 2 million PBMCs stored in RNAlater at -80 °C until RNA extraction. The multiple sclerosis patients were enrolled in a US clinical protocol that evaluated disease progression with magnetic resonance imaging. Peripheral blood underwent Ficoll-Hypaque density gradient centrifugation to isolate PBMCs, which were then cryopreserved in liquid nitrogen. At least ten counts were recorded for this clonotype. No antigen is known for it. No base quality information exists; no much larger clone differs at one position. General study outcomes and caveats: No association of the MS cluster with clinical or MRI features was observed, and the need for larger cohorts was stated by the authors. TCR clonal expansion was greatest in HAM/TSP patients and smallest in MS patients, who ranked below even healthy controls. Phylogenetic analysis grouped repertoires from 18 of 34 MS patients into a cluster of related CDR3 sequences, suggesting a possible repertoire-level signature. No identical CDR3 amino acid sequences were found to be shared among expanded clones across subjects, suggesting that TCR-beta repertoires were private in all groups.

The sequence was obtained from a man aged 25 to 40 with multiple sclerosis. Sequenced material: PBMCs. The chain is made from TRBV10-3 and TRBJ2-3; TRBD2 lines up with 10 middle nucleotides. Here the CDR3 is given as CAISAGLAGVVDTQYF. The nucleotide sequence is TGTGCCATCAGCGCCGGGCTAGCGGGGGTTGTAGATACGCAGTATTTT.